Each of the 30 T cell receptor beta chains below was sequenced from the same sample in a study of regulatory T cells in long-lasting Graves disease (dated by TCRdb to about 2021). Library construction relied on multiplex PCR. Data came from an Illumina HiSeq 4000. TCR beta libraries were built with iRepertoire HTBI primers and Arm-PCR amplification of CDR3 regions. TCRdb itself trimmed the public reads at Q25 with fastp, ran MiXCR and retained productive beta chains. Duplicate CDR3 protein sequences are folded into a single record with the most common DNA and genes. The sample records about 520,000 distinct CDR3 sequences, more than 10% of which are singletons. The top ten clones comprise around 10% of the sample. Reading the label with the study, this specimen's time point is: newly diagnosed GD, antithyroid drugs for less than 3 months. For both TCR sequencing and RNA sequencing, RNA was extracted from PBMCs using TRIzol.

This sample also appeared in a second study, on T cells in Graves' hyperthyroidism and ophthalmopathy.

The sample was peripheral blood mononuclear cells (PBMCs), taken at new diagnosis, from a patient treated with antithyroid drugs. These receptors were collected from a woman aged 25 to 45 with Graves disease. Donor details come from another sample of the same person, matched by shared clones.

Many counts were recorded for this clonotype. The V gene is TRBV12-3 or TRBV12-4, the J gene TRBJ1-1; D not resolved. V was shortened by 6 bases and J by 6 bases, with 17 bases between the two germline ends. The CDR3 is made up of 14 amino acids. The CDR3 DNA reads TGTGCCAGCAGACCGCGTGGGGAGGTCGCTGAAGCTTTCTTT. It encodes CASRPRGEVAEAFF.

As regards this clonotype: A single base separates this from a much larger clone, so it may be a read error. The genes are TRBV20-1 and TRBJ2-5, with TRBD2 identical over 8 bases. CDR3 length equals 15 residues. Germline V lookup: CDR1 DFQATT, CDR2 SNEGSKA (reference sequence). CDR3 region: CSAGEVGLGYNEQYF. The CDR3 DNA reads TGCAGTGCTGGAGAGGTGGGACTAGGCTACAATGAGCAGTACTTC.

This sequence joins TRBV7-9 and TRBJ1-1; D unclear. Looked up from germline, CDR1 is SEHNR and CDR2 is FQNEAQ (reference sequence). V was shortened by 2 bases and J by 4 bases, with 11 bases between the two germline ends. The CDR3 extends over 14 amino acids. The CDR3 reads CASSLLGSVTEAFF. Written as DNA, the CDR3 is TGTGCCAGCAGCTTACTAGGATCGGTCACTGAAGCTTTCTTT.

About this clonotype: A read error may produce the germline difference seen at one junction end. CDR3 bases: TGCGCCAGCAGCCAACTAGCGGGAATCCCCTACGATCAGTACTTC. Encoded protein: CASSQLAGIPYDQYF. V usage is TRBV4-3 and J usage is TRBJ2-7; 9 nucleotides match TRBD2. The length of the CDR3 is 15 residues. The germline V gene has CDR1 LGHNA and CDR2 YSLEER.

The table lists this clonotype with a few counts. This chain links TRBV3-1 with TRBJ2-7; 13 bases align to TRBD2. The CDR3 is 16 amino acids. J was trimmed by 3 bases and V by 1 base; bases with no gene match: 3. Germline V gives CDR1 LGHDT, CDR2 YNNKEL (reference sequence). This CDR3 is CASSQGGLAGLYEQYF. CDR3 nucleotides: TGTGCCAGCAGCCAAGGGGGACTAGCGGGACTCTACGAGCAGTACTTC.

The chain uses TRBV4-2 and TRBJ1-6, with D uncertain. V dropped 0 bases and J dropped 4 bases, with 19 bases sitting between them. The CDR3 length is 19 residues. Germline V lookup: CDR1 LGHNA, CDR2 YNFKEQ. CDR3 bases: TGTGCCAGCAGCCAAGAGATCATGGCCGGAGTAATATATAATTCACCCCTCCACTTT. Translation gives CASSQEIMAGVIYNSPLHF.

This clonotype has a count of ten or more. The chain joins TRBV28 to TRBJ2-1; 8 bases agree with TRBD2. CDR3 size: 13 residues. Germline CDR1 reads MDHEN; CDR2 reads SYDVKM. V lost 9 bases to trimming and J lost 4 bases; unmatched junction nucleotides: 5. CDR3 sequence: CASGTGGYNEQFF. Here the CDR3 DNA reads TGTGCCAGTGGTACGGGGGGGTACAATGAGCAGTTCTTC.

The V and J genes are TRBV7-2 and TRBJ1-4, with TRBD1 as a possible D gene (6 bases). V lost 4 bases and J 3 bases, leaving 9 bases between the germline ends. The CDR3 has 14 amino acids. Germline V gene lookup returns CDR1 SGHTA and CDR2 FQGNSA. The DNA for the CDR3 is TGTGCCAGCAGCTGGGGGGGCGCTAATGAAAAACTGTTTTTT. Translation gives CASSWGGANEKLFF.

In this sample, this clonotype turned up a few times. This chain links TRBV5-5 with TRBJ2-7, with a possible D match to TRBD1 (5 bases). The length of the CDR3 is 14 residues. Trimming pared 1 base from V and 3 bases from J, leaving 11 bases between. CDR1 is SGHKS, CDR2 YYEKEE, per germline (reference sequence). This chain's CDR3 is CASSLYGADYEQYF. The CDR3, as DNA: TGTGCCAGCAGCTTGTATGGGGCGGACTACGAGCAGTACTTC. Full variable domain (missing parts from reference TRBV5-5 and TRBJ2-7): DAGVTQSPTHLIKTRGQQVTLRCSPISGHKSVSWYQQVLGQGPQFIFQYYEKEERGRGNFPDRFSARQFPNYSSELNVNALLLGDSALYLCASSLYGADYEQYFGPGTRLTVT.

At least ten counts were recorded for this clonotype. V and J are TRBV11-2 and TRBJ2-1; possible D gene TRBD2, 5 bases. V gave up 5 bases and J gave up 7 bases, with 21 bases separating them. Per germline, CDR1 SGHAT and CDR2 FQNNGV. This CDR3 contains 16 residues. CDR3 loop: CASSHPKGVGLNEQFF. Here the CDR3 DNA reads TGTGCCAGCAGCCATCCGAAGGGAGTAGGCCTAAATGAGCAGTTCTTC.

This clonotype was counted ten times or more. The V gene is TRBV11-2, the J gene TRBJ2-7, with 8 nucleotides matching TRBD1. V dropped 3 bases and J dropped 0; count of bases not matched to a gene: 4. Germline V gene data show CDR1 as SGHAT and CDR2 as FQNNGV. This CDR3 comprises 15 residues. The CDR3, as DNA: TGTGCCAGCAGCTTCGGGACAGGTGACTCCTACGAGCAGTACTTC. Translation gives CASSFGTGDSYEQYF.

This clonotype was detected ten times or more. The V gene is TRBV28, the J gene TRBJ2-7; 7 positions agree with TRBD2. CDR1 and CDR2 (germline): MDHEN, SYDVKM. V dropped 2 bases and J dropped 2; count of bases not matched to a gene: 6. The CDR3 spans 15 residues. CDR3 DNA: TGTGCCAGCAGTTTAGGGCTAGCGGTTCCCTACGAGCAGTACTTC. The encoded protein is CASSLGLAVPYEQYF.

This clonotype was seen at least ten times. This chain uses TRBV10-3 with TRBJ1-5, with 10 bases matching TRBD1. The CDR3 is 17 amino acids. V shed 3 bases, J shed 4 bases, and the junction held 9 bases outside the gene matches. CDR1 and CDR2 from the germline V gene are ENHRY and SYGVKD. The CDR3, as DNA: TGTGCCATCAGTGAACAGGGGGACAGGGGCCTTAATCAGCCCCAGCATTTT. Amino acid sequence: CAISEQGDRGLNQPQHF.

This clonotype was picked up many times. This chain connects TRBV20-1 to TRBJ2-5; possibly TRBD2 for D (6 bases). The germline V gene encodes CDR1 DFQATT and CDR2 SNEGSKA (reference sequence). The CDR3 totals 12 residues. The CDR3, as DNA: TGCAGCACCGGGGGAGGACGGGAGACCCAGTACTTC. Translated: CSTGGGRETQYF.

The chain is built from TRBV3-1 and TRBJ1-2; D gene unclear. Trimming took off 1 base at V and 8 bases at J, with 11 bases between the two ends. CDR3 length: 13 residues. CDR1 LGHDT and CDR2 YNNKEL come from the germline V gene (reference sequence). The CDR3 protein is CASSQGYQWGYTF. CDR3 coding DNA: TGTGCCAGCAGCCAAGGATACCAGTGGGGCTACACCTTC.

On this clonotype: A read error may account for a junction end that differs from germline. The V and J genes are TRBV18 and TRBJ2-7; D might be TRBD2 (6 bases). From germline, CDR1 is KGHSH and CDR2 LQKENI. This CDR3 is built from 13 residues. The CDR3 loop reads CARSLRETYEQYF. The CDR3 bases are TGTGCCCGCTCCCTCCGGGAGACCTACGAGCAGTACTTC.

On this clonotype itself: A much bigger clone sits one base away, suggesting this may be a read error. V and J are TRBV7-8 and TRBJ1-2; TRBD1 is a possible D gene (6 bases). Trimming left V 1 base short and J 8 bases short, with 11 bases between. The CDR3 spans 13 residues. Per the germline V gene, CDR1 is SGHVS and CDR2 is FQNEAQ. Here the CDR3 reads CASSLGQVQGYTF. CDR3 DNA: TGTGCCAGCAGCTTAGGACAGGTCCAGGGCTACACCTTC.

A word on this clonotype: One end of the junction does not line up with germline, which may come from a read error. The chain has TRBV7-2 and TRBJ2-1, with 9 bases aligning to TRBD2. The CDR3 sequence is 15 residues long. Germline CDR1 reads SGHTA; CDR2 reads FQGNSA. The CDR3 DNA reads TGTGCCAGCATCCCGGGACTAGCTCTTGACAATGGGCAGTTCTTC. This gives the protein CASIPGLALDNGQFF.

This clonotype was counted between two and nine times. V gene TRBV6-5 combines with J gene TRBJ2-7; D tentatively fits TRBD1 or TRBD2 (5 bases each). CDR3 length: 15 residues. V lost 4 bases, J lost 2 bases, and 15 bases lay in between. Germline CDR1 is MNHEY and CDR2 is SVGAGI. CDR3 nucleotides: TGTGCCAGCAGTTCCATCCGGGGCCTGGCCTACGAGCAGTACTTC. This gives the protein CASSSIRGLAYEQYF.

Remarks on this clonotype: A much larger clone lies a single base off, so this may be a read error. Here the CDR3 reads CASSPTGDEAQYF. CDR3 nucleotides: TGTGCCAGCTCACCCACAGGGGATGAGGCCCAGTACTTC. The chain uses TRBV18 and TRBJ2-5; 7 bases are shared with TRBD1. This CDR3 contains 13 residues. J lost 9 bases, V lost 3 bases, and 7 bases had no gene match. Germline CDR1 reads KGHSH; CDR2 reads LQKENI. Together with reference TRBV18 and TRBJ2-5, the CDR3 gives the full variable domain: NAGVMQNPRHLVRRRGQEARLRCSPMKGHSHVYWYRQLPEEGLKFMVYLQKENIIDESGMPKERFSAEFPKEGPSILRIQQVVRGDSAAYFCASSPTGDEAQYFGPGTRLLVL.

There are many counts of this clonotype. The chain recombines TRBV30 with TRBJ2-4; D is ambiguous. The CDR3 runs to 18 residues. V lost 3 bases and J lost 2, with 23 bases in between. CDR1 GTSNPN and CDR2 SVGIG come from the germline V gene (reference sequence). CDR3 sequence (DNA): TGTGCCTGGAGCGTGGCCCCTTTACCATCTGGGCCCAAAAACATTCAGTACTTC. It is translated as CAWSVAPLPSGPKNIQYF.

This clonotype has only a few counts. The chain carries TRBV10-3 and TRBJ2-7, with D perhaps matching TRBD2 (6 bases). V dropped 2 bases and J dropped 5 bases, with 16 bases sitting between them. Germline CDR1 ENHRY, CDR2 SYGVKD. The CDR3 contains 15 residues. This CDR3 is CAISEDGSSTDEQYF. The CDR3 nucleotides read TGTGCCATCAGTGAGGACGGGAGTTCCACCGACGAGCAGTACTTC.

The rearrangement links TRBV6-2 or TRBV6-3 to TRBJ2-1; D is ambiguous. CDR1 is MNHEY, CDR2 SVGEGT, per germline. V shed 6 bases and J shed 7 bases, with 16 bases lying between them. The CDR3 runs 14 residues. CDR3 nucleotides: TGTGCCAGCAGCTCACTCCAGTACGGTAATGAGCAGTTCTTC. Its protein is CASSSLQYGNEQFF.

In this sample, this clonotype turned up many times. The chain carries TRBV5-1 and TRBJ2-2; D is uncertain. Trimming removed 0 bases from V and 5 bases from J, with 8 bases in between. The CDR3 runs 14 residues. Germline V gene lookup returns CDR1 SGHRS and CDR2 YFSETQ. The CDR3 sequence: CASSLVLETGELFF. CDR3 DNA sequence: TGCGCCAGCAGCTTGGTTCTTGAGACCGGGGAGCTGTTTTTT.

This clonotype has at least ten counts. The chain uses TRBV7-9 and TRBJ2-2; 12 bases agree with TRBD2. The CDR3 runs 16 residues. Trimming removed 6 bases from V and 6 bases from J; junction bases left unmatched: 8. The germline V gene encodes CDR1 SEHNR and CDR2 FQNEAQ (reference sequence). The chain's CDR3 is CASSRTGTSGPGELFF. The CDR3 coding sequence is TGTGCCAGCAGTCGAACCGGGACTAGCGGGCCCGGGGAGCTGTTTTTT.

This clonotype was seen repeatedly, ten times or more. This rearrangement joins TRBV27 to TRBJ2-7, with 12 positions matching TRBD2. Germline V gives CDR1 MNHEY, CDR2 SMNVEV (reference sequence). Trimming removed 3 bases from V and 3 bases from J; junction bases left unmatched: 9. The length of the CDR3 is 17 residues. The CDR3 region is CASSFNGRLAGDYEQYF. CDR3 coding DNA: TGTGCCAGCAGTTTTAACGGGAGACTAGCGGGGGACTACGAGCAGTACTTC.

This clonotype was detected many times. The chain joins TRBV19 to TRBJ2-4; D remains unclear. CDR1 is LNHDA and CDR2 is SQIVND in the germline V gene (reference sequence). Trimming left V 7 bases short and J 0 bases short, with 13 bases between. The length of the CDR3 is 15 residues. CDR3 coding DNA: TGTGCCAGTATAATGGTCAGATCAGCCAAAAACATTCAGTACTTC. It translates to CASIMVRSAKNIQYF.

This clonotype occurred a few times. This chain links TRBV11-1 with TRBJ2-1; 7 bases align to TRBD2. CDR1 and CDR2 (germline): SGHAT, FQDESV (reference sequence). The CDR3 has 14 residues. J was trimmed by 5 bases and V by 1 base; bases with no gene match: 2. The DNA of the CDR3 is TGTGCCAGCAGCTTAGGGGAGGGCCACAATGAGCAGTTCTTC. The encoded protein is CASSLGEGHNEQFF.

Regarding this clonotype: One end of the junction varies from germline; a read error may be responsible. This chain connects TRBV27 to TRBJ1-6, with D possibly being TRBD1 (6 bases). The V gene's germline CDR1 is MNHEY and CDR2 SMNVEV (reference sequence). The CDR3 has 16 residues. The CDR3 is CASRTGLSSYNSPFHF. CDR3 DNA sequence: TGTGCCAGCAGAACAGGGTTAAGCTCCTATAATTCACCCTTCCACTTT.

There are many counts of this clonotype. The genes are TRBV7-2 and TRBJ2-7; TRBD2 matches 8 bases. J lost 5 bases, V lost 2 bases, and 8 bases had no gene match. Germline assignment: CDR1 SGHTA and CDR2 FQGNSA. The CDR3 length is 15 residues. For the CDR3, the DNA is TGTGCCAGCAGCTTAAGCACGGGGGGGGTTCACGAGCAGTACTTC. Translating gives CASSLSTGGVHEQYF.